Listed below are T cell receptor beta chains from one sample, sequenced in a study of T cell changes during pregnancy in multiple sclerosis. Profiled with immunoSEQ multiplex PCR; TCRdb holds only in-frame clones, not every one. Seen here are 50,000 or so clones, over 85% observed once, and the top ten hold 3% to 4%. This specimen was CD8+ T cells from peripheral blood mononuclear cells, taken after pregnancy. These receptors came from a female donor with multiple sclerosis, enrolled in a pregnancy study. Each CDR3 is given with its conserved first and last residue. The D gene is left open where the match is weak.

CDR3 protein: CASSQVKSPRYGYTF
CDR3 DNA: TGCGCCAGCAGCCAGGTGAAGAGCCCGAGGTATGGCTACACCTTC
V gene: TRBV4-1
J gene: TRBJ1-2
D gene: -

CDR3 protein: CASSAESGSTDTQYF
CDR3 DNA: TGTGCCAGCAGCGCAGAGTCGGGGTCCACAGATACGCAGTATTTT
V gene: TRBV5-4
J gene: TRBJ2-3
D gene: -

CDR3 protein: CASSLGQGTDEQYF
CDR3 DNA: TGTGCCAGCAGTTTGGGACAGGGGACGGACGAGCAGTACTTC
V gene: TRBV27
J gene: TRBJ2-7
D gene: TRBD1

CDR3 protein: CASRGSGLTEAFF
CDR3 DNA: TGTGCCAGTAGAGGATCAGGGTTAACTGAAGCTTTCTTT
V gene: TRBV19
J gene: TRBJ1-1
D gene: -

CDR3 protein: CASTPREAENVDNTEAFF
CDR3 DNA: TGTGCCAGCACCCCCCGAGAGGCAGAGAACGTGGATAACACTGAAGCTTTCTTT
V gene: TRBV2
J gene: TRBJ1-1
D gene: -

CDR3 protein: CASSPGLRNEQFF
CDR3 DNA: TGTGCCAGCAGCCCTGGACTAAGGAATGAGCAGTTCTTC
V gene: TRBV7-3
J gene: TRBJ2-1
D gene: -

CDR3 protein: CATLDGQKDTGELFF
CDR3 DNA: TGTGCCACCTTAGATGGACAGAAGGACACCGGGGAGCTGTTTTTT
V gene: TRBV5-6
J gene: TRBJ2-2
D gene: -

CDR3 protein: CASSPWMGGDGNTIYF
CDR3 DNA: TGTGCCAGCAGCCCATGGATGGGAGGCGATGGAAACACCATATATTTT
V gene: TRBV9
J gene: TRBJ1-3
D gene: -

CDR3 protein: CASSPAAGLLFSYEQFF
CDR3 DNA: TGTGCCAGCTCACCGGCAGCGGGACTCCTCTTTAGTTATGAGCAGTTCTTC
V gene: TRBV18
J gene: TRBJ2-1
D gene: TRBD2

CDR3 protein: CSVAEAGVNTGELFF
CDR3 DNA: TGCAGCGTTGCGGAGGCAGGGGTTAACACCGGGGAGCTGTTTTTT
V gene: TRBV29-1
J gene: TRBJ2-2
D gene: -

CDR3 protein: CASSEWGQINEKLFF
CDR3 DNA: TGTGCCAGCAGTGAATGGGGGCAGATAAATGAAAAACTGTTTTTT
V gene: TRBV6-1
J gene: TRBJ1-4
D gene: -

CDR3 protein: CASSQGPSSGANVLTF
CDR3 DNA: TGCGCCAGCAGCCAGGGGCCCTCCTCTGGGGCCAACGTCCTGACTTTC
V gene: TRBV4-3
J gene: TRBJ2-6
D gene: -

CDR3 protein: CASSLIPAGHNYGYTF
CDR3 DNA: TGTGCCAGCAGCCTGATCCCCGCCGGACATAACTATGGCTACACCTTC
V gene: TRBV14
J gene: TRBJ1-2
D gene: -

CDR3 protein: CASTLSGGNNEQFF
CDR3 DNA: TGTGCCAGTACGCTTAGCGGGGGGAACAATGAGCAGTTCTTC
V gene: TRBV6-6
J gene: TRBJ2-1
D gene: TRBD2

CDR3 protein: CASSEVLTGFYGYTF
CDR3 DNA: TGTGCCAGCAGTGAGGTTCTCACAGGATTCTATGGCTACACCTTC
V gene: TRBV25-1
J gene: TRBJ1-2
D gene: -

CDR3 protein: CASSQGYQPQHF
CDR3 DNA: TGTGCCAGTTCACAGGGGTATCAGCCCCAGCATTTT
V gene: TRBV19
J gene: TRBJ1-5
D gene: TRBD1

CDR3 protein: CASSAPESYTF
CDR3 DNA: TGTGCCAGCAGTGCCCCTGAGAGCTACACCTTC
V gene: TRBV6-1
J gene: TRBJ1-2
D gene: -

CDR3 protein: CASSQDRRTGDKNIQYF
CDR3 DNA: TGCGCCAGCAGCCAAGACAGAAGAACAGGGGACAAAAACATTCAGTACTTC
V gene: TRBV4-3
J gene: TRBJ2-4
D gene: TRBD1

CDR3 protein: CASSVYTGGVDNEQFF
CDR3 DNA: TGTGCCAGCAGCGTCTACACAGGGGGCGTAGACAATGAGCAGTTCTTC
V gene: TRBV9
J gene: TRBJ2-1
D gene: TRBD1

CDR3 protein: CASSIMGLGNTEAFF
CDR3 DNA: TGTGCCAGTAGTATAATGGGGCTCGGGAACACTGAAGCTTTCTTT
V gene: TRBV19
J gene: TRBJ1-1
D gene: -